This T cell receptor beta chain was documented in a study of T cells in Graves' hyperthyroidism and ophthalmopathy. This clonotype was picked up many times. Germline V gene lookup returns CDR1 SGHAT and CDR2 FQNNGV. This CDR3 has 13 residues. Trimming took 5 bases from V and 5 from J, leaving 9 bases between them. RNA transcripts were the template for amplifying TCR beta CDR3 regions. The HTBI set primed first-round TCR CDR3 RT-PCR. A single record per CDR3 protein comes from TCRdb applying MiXCR to the multiplex PCR reads. This table holds some 690,000 distinct CDR3 sequences, 17% found once. The TCR was taken from a man aged 50 to 59 with Graves' hyperthyroidism. Sequencing was carried out using blood. The rearrangement links TRBV11-2 to TRBJ2-2; D perhaps matches TRBD2 (5 bases). In nucleotides, the CDR3 is TGTGCCAGCAGCCAGACGGGGACCGGGGAGCTGTTTTTT. This encodes CASSQTGTGELFF.